This passage covers 27 T cell receptor beta chains from one sample sequenced in a study of blood T cell repertoires in COVID-19. Measured with immunoSEQ multiplex PCR; TCRdb has only the in-frame clones, and not every one. This table has approximately 120,000 clones, 83% appearing once. Sequences were obtained from peripheral blood. The receptors were gathered from a woman aged 60-75 years with acute or convalescent COVID-19.

The rearrangement links TRBV5-4 to TRBJ2-2, with 13 nucleotides matching TRBD2. This CDR3 is 16 amino acids long. J gave up 5 bases and V 2 bases, and 3 bases lay outside the gene matches. Germline V gene data show CDR1 as SGHNT and CDR2 as YYREEE (reference sequence). The CDR3 DNA reads as TGTGCCAGCAGCTTACTAGCGGGAGGGATAACCGGGGAGCTGTTTTTT. Its protein is CASSLLAGGITGELFF. The full variable domain, its missing parts supplied by reference TRBV5-4 and TRBJ2-2, is ETGVTQSPTHLIKTRGQQVTLRCSSQSGHNTVSWYQQALGQGPQFIFQYYREEENGRGNFPPRFSGLQFPNYSSELNVNALELDDSALYLCASSLLAGGITGELFFGEGSRLTVL.

V is TRBV15 and J is TRBJ1-1; 7 bases are a match to TRBD1. The V and J ends lost 4 bases and 4 bases, in that order; junction bases with no gene match: 6. CDR3 length equals 14 residues. CDR1 and CDR2 from the germline V gene are LNHNV and YYDKDF (reference sequence). CDR3 coding DNA: TGTGCCACCAGCATCGACAGGGTGAGCACTGAAGCTTTCTTT. This codes for CATSIDRVSTEAFF.

This chain connects TRBV7-3 to TRBJ2-1; no definite D call. The ends were cut back, 5 bases at V and 5 bases at J, with 19 bases in the middle. The CDR3 has 16 amino acids. Germline CDR1 SGHTA, CDR2 FQGTGA. The CDR3 nucleotides read TGTGCCAGCAGCCCTCGTTGGGCCCCCATAAACAATGAGCAGTTCTTC. It codes for CASSPRWAPINNEQFF.

With respect to this clone: At the DNA level, this CDR3 is encoded by other sequences in the same sample as well. V is TRBV18 and J is TRBJ2-7; 7 bases are shared with TRBD2. Germline-derived CDR1 and CDR2 are KGHSH and LQKENI. The CDR3 is 14 residues long. Losses at the gene ends were 3 bases for V and 2 bases for J; bases not matched to a gene: 4. The CDR3 DNA reads as TGTGCCAGCTCACCGGGCGGGAGCCCCTACGAGCAGTACTTC. Amino acids: CASSPGGSPYEQYF.

The chain couples TRBV20-1 to TRBJ2-3, with D perhaps matching TRBD2 (6 bases). Germline loops: CDR1 DFQATT, CDR2 SNEGSKA (reference sequence). This CDR3 is 14 amino acids long. V lost 3 bases to trimming and J lost 0 bases, with 10 bases between them. The chain's CDR3 is CSASLGLSTDTQYF. In nucleotides, the CDR3 is TGCAGTGCTAGTCTGGGACTCAGCACAGATACGCAGTATTTT.

The chain joins TRBV3-1 (or the pseudogene TRBV3-2) to TRBJ2-5; TRBD2 matches at 8 bases. This CDR3 is built from 16 residues. The trim removed 6 bases at V and 5 bases at J, leaving 14 bases unmatched. Germline loops: CDR1 LGHDT, CDR2 YNNKEL (reference sequence). The CDR3 here is CASRGTRPGGRETQYF. In nucleotides, the CDR3 is TGTGCCAGCAGGGGGACCCGACCGGGGGGGCGTGAGACCCAGTACTTC.

The V and J genes are TRBV7-9 and TRBJ2-3; 12 positions agree with TRBD2. Germline CDR1 reads SEHNR; CDR2 reads FQNEAQ (reference sequence). The CDR3 length is 17 residues. With V trimmed by 7 bases and J by 5 bases, 13 bases remained unmatched. The CDR3, as DNA: TGTGCCAGCATTCCAGGGCGGACTAGCGGGACTCTAGATACGCAGTATTTT. This codes for CASIPGRTSGTLDTQYF.

This chain joins TRBV27 and TRBJ2-7; tentatively, D is TRBD2 (5 bases). This CDR3 has 14 residues. V was pared by 5 bases and J by 4 bases, with 15 bases between. The germline V gene encodes CDR1 MNHEY and CDR2 SMNVEV (reference sequence). The CDR3, as DNA: TGTGCCAGCAGTATCCCCGGACGGGAATACGAGCAGTACTTC. This sequence encodes CASSIPGREYEQYF.

The J gene is TRBJ1-4, the V gene TRBV7-8, with no clear D. CDR1 is SGHVS and CDR2 is FQNEAQ in the germline V gene. Trimming took off 1 base at V and 5 bases at J, with 8 bases between the two ends. This CDR3 spans 14 amino acids. CDR3 region: CASSLGGLNEKLFF. Here the CDR3 DNA reads TGTGCCAGCAGCTTAGGAGGGTTGAATGAAAAACTGTTTTTT.

V and J are TRBV5-1 and TRBJ2-1; D gene unclear. The CDR3 sequence is 12 residues long. Germline-derived CDR1 and CDR2 are SGHRS and YFSETQ. Between the trimmed V and J ends, which lost 1 base and 10 bases, there was a span of 9 bases. The CDR3 reads CASSLLLQEQFF. CDR3 nucleotides: TGCGCCAGCAGCTTGTTGTTACAGGAGCAGTTCTTC.

There are a few counts of this clone. The chain recombines TRBV5-1 with TRBJ2-1; TRBD2 agrees at 11 bases. From germline, CDR1 is SGHRS and CDR2 YFSETQ. V trimming: 0 bases; J trimming: 0 bases; junction bases outside the gene matches: 5. This CDR3 has 18 amino acids. CDR3 coding DNA: TGCGCCAGCAGCTTGGCCGGGACTAGCGGATACTCCTACAATGAGCAGTTCTTC. It yields the protein CASSLAGTSGYSYNEQFF.

The gene calls are TRBV19 and TRBJ1-2; 7 nucleotides agree with TRBD1. Looked up from germline, CDR1 is LNHDA and CDR2 is SQIVND (reference sequence). J was trimmed by 2 bases and V by 6 bases; bases with no gene match: 6. CDR3 size: 14 residues. The CDR3 DNA follows: TGTGCCAGTAGGCTGGACAGGCAAAACTATGGCTACACCTTC. Amino acids: CASRLDRQNYGYTF.

This clone was observed a few times. This sequence joins TRBV10-3 and TRBJ2-2; TRBD2 matches at 9 bases. The germline gives CDR1 ENHRY, CDR2 SYGVKD. The V segment lost 6 bases and the J segment 5 bases; nucleotides outside the gene matches: 7. The CDR3 has 15 amino acids. CDR3 region: CAIRREGPGTGELFF. The CDR3 DNA reads as TGTGCCATCAGGCGGGAGGGCCCGGGGACCGGGGAGCTGTTTTTT.

This chain connects TRBV28 to TRBJ2-7, with D uncertain. The CDR3 is made up of 14 amino acids. Germline V lookup: CDR1 MDHEN, CDR2 SYDVKM. Deletions cut 4 bases from V and 0 bases from J, with 10 bases between. The CDR3: CASSSWSSSYEQYF. The CDR3 region has the DNA TGTGCCAGCAGTTCCTGGTCCAGCTCCTACGAGCAGTACTTC. Full variable domain (rest looked up from reference TRBV28 and TRBJ2-7): DVKVTQSSRYLVKRTGEKVFLECVQDMDHENMFWYRQDPGLGLRLIYFSYDVKMKEKGDIPEGYSVSREKKERFSLILESASTNQTSMYLCASSSWSSSYEQYFGPGTRLTVT.

In this sample, this clone turned up once. The chain employs TRBV7-9 and TRBJ2-5; a possible D gene is TRBD2 (6 bases). Germline assignment: CDR1 SEHNR and CDR2 FQNEAQ (reference sequence). Deletions cut 8 bases from V and 2 bases from J, with 15 bases between. This CDR3 is 14 amino acids long. The CDR3 loop is CASLPQGLQETQYF. The DNA for the CDR3 is TGTGCCAGCCTGCCTCAGGGACTTCAAGAGACCCAGTACTTC.

The CDR3 protein is CASRYGTSNEKLFF. The CDR3 DNA sequence: TGTGCCAGCAGGTATGGGACATCGAATGAAAAACTGTTTTTT. The genes are TRBV27 and TRBJ1-4; possibly TRBD1 for D (6 bases). In germline, CDR1 is MNHEY, CDR2 SMNVEV (reference sequence). V was cut by 6 bases and J by 5 bases, with 13 bases left in between. The CDR3 runs 14 residues.

About this clone: The same CDR3 also results from other DNA sequences found in this sample. This chain connects TRBV19 to TRBJ1-1, with D tentatively TRBD1 (5 bases). The CDR3 spans 13 residues. The V and J ends lost 4 bases and 1 base respectively, with 7 bases between them. Looked up from germline, CDR1 is LNHDA and CDR2 is SQIVND (reference sequence). The CDR3 nucleotides read TGTGCCAGTAGTACCACAGGGAACACTGAAGCTTTCTTT. It encodes CASSTTGNTEAFF.

The chain is built from TRBV5-1 and TRBJ2-1, with TRBD2 as a possible D gene (6 bases). This CDR3 is 16 amino acids long. Trimming removed 4 bases from V and 4 bases from J, with 18 bases in between. Germline V gene sequence: CDR1 SGHRS, CDR2 YFSETQ. CDR3 residues: CASSRTGGTEYNEQFF. For the CDR3, the DNA is TGCGCCAGCAGCCGTACGGGCGGGACGGAGTACAATGAGCAGTTCTTC.

The chain couples TRBV15 to TRBJ2-7, with 7 nucleotides matching TRBD1. The CDR3 length is 13 residues. The ends lost 6 bases at V and 2 bases at J; junction bases unmatched: 4. Germline CDR1 is LNHNV and CDR2 is YYDKDF (reference sequence). This CDR3 is CATRTRGTYEQYF. CDR3 in DNA: TGTGCCACCAGGACCAGGGGGACCTACGAGCAGTACTTC.

The rearrangement joins TRBV25-1 to TRBJ2-3; 8 bases align to TRBD2. J gave up 4 bases and V 5 bases, and 5 bases lay outside the gene matches. This CDR3 region has 14 residues. In germline, CDR1 is MGHDK, CDR2 SYGVNS. CDR3 amino acids: CASSLAGSSDTQYF. Here the CDR3 DNA reads TGTGCCAGCAGTTTAGCGGGGTCTTCAGATACGCAGTATTTT.

As regards this clone: Additional DNA sequences in this sample encode the identical CDR3. The chain recombines TRBV30 with TRBJ1-3, with D uncertain. The V gene lost 2 bases and the J gene lost 0 bases, with 5 bases spanning the gap. Germline V CDR1 and CDR2: GTSNPN, SVGIG (reference sequence). The CDR3 is 13 amino acids. CDR3 residues: CAWSSYSGNTIYF. The CDR3 nucleotides read TGTGCCTGGAGTTCTTACTCTGGAAACACCATATATTTT.

The gene calls are TRBV28 and TRBJ1-5; perhaps TRBD1 as D (6 bases). From germline, CDR1 is MDHEN and CDR2 SYDVKM. V lost 5 bases, J lost 7 bases, and 21 bases lay in between. The CDR3 runs to 16 residues. Here the CDR3 DNA reads TGTGCCAGCAGTCCTCGGGGTCAGGGGAAGGGGCAGCCCCAGCATTTT. This encodes CASSPRGQGKGQPQHF.

The rearrangement links TRBV4-3 to TRBJ1-6, with D possibly being TRBD1 (5 bases). Germline V gene lookup returns CDR1 LGHNA and CDR2 YSLEER. V lost 1 base to trimming and J lost 8 bases, with 12 bases between them. The CDR3 runs 15 residues. The CDR3 reads CASSQVGGLDSPLHF. CDR3 nucleotide sequence: TGCGCCAGCAGCCAAGTCGGGGGACTGGATTCACCCCTCCACTTT.

V and J are TRBV5-1 and TRBJ2-7; 13 bases line up with TRBD2. The J segment lost 6 bases and the V segment lost 4 bases, leaving 10 bases of the junction unmatched. Germline assignment: CDR1 SGHRS and CDR2 YFSETQ. The CDR3 length is 16 residues. CDR3 protein: CASSTQTSGGRFEQYF. The CDR3, as DNA: TGCGCCAGCAGCACCCAGACTAGCGGGGGGCGATTCGAGCAGTACTTC.

This chain links TRBV19 with TRBJ2-1, with 7 bases lining up with TRBD1. V was pared by 4 bases and J by 2 bases, with 5 bases of the junction left unmatched. The CDR3 extends over 15 amino acids. The germline CDR1 and CDR2 sequences are LNHDA and SQIVND (reference sequence). This CDR3 reads CASSTQGVPYNEQFF. DNA for the CDR3: TGTGCCAGTAGTACCCAGGGGGTTCCCTACAATGAGCAGTTCTTC.

DNA for the CDR3: TGTGCCAGTAGTCCCTCGACAGGGGGCTATGGCTACACCTTC. Protein sequence: CASSPSTGGYGYTF. The chain joins TRBV19 to TRBJ1-2; TRBD1 matches 9 bases. Per the germline V gene, CDR1 is LNHDA and CDR2 is SQIVND (reference sequence). The CDR3 is made up of 14 amino acids. With 5 bases clipped from V and 4 bases from J, the junction kept 5 bases outside the gene matches.

V and J are TRBV27 and TRBJ1-4; TRBD1 matches 7 bases. The V gene's germline CDR1 is MNHEY and CDR2 SMNVEV (reference sequence). The CDR3 totals 15 residues. V gave up 5 bases and J gave up 6 bases; unmatched junction bases: 9. CDR3 nucleotide sequence: TGTGCCAGCAGTGCGACAGGGCCGCGGGATGAAAAACTGTTTTTT. Its translation: CASSATGPRDEKLFF.